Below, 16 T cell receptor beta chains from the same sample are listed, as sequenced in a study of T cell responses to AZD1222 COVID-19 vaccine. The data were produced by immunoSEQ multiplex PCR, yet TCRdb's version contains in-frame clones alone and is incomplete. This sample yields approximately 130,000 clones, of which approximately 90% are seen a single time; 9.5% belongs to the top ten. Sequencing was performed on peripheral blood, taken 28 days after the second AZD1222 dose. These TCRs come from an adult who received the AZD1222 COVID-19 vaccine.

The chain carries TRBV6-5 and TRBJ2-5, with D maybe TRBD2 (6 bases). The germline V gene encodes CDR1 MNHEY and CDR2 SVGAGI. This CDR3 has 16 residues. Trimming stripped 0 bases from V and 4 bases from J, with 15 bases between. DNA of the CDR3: TGTGCCAGCAGTTACTCGTTAATGGGAGGCCCAGAGACCCAGTACTTC. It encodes CASSYSLMGGPETQYF.

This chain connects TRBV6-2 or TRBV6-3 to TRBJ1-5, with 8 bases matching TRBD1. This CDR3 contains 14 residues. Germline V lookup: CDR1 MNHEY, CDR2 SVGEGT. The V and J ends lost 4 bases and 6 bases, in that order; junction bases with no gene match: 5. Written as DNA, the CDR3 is TGTGCCAGCAGTTGGACAGGGAGCGGTCAGCCCCAGCATTTT. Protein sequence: CASSWTGSGQPQHF.

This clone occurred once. CDR3 sequence (DNA): TGTGCCAGCAGTGAAGGGACTAGCGGGGGCTCCTACGAGCAGTACTTC. This encodes CASSEGTSGGSYEQYF. V usage is TRBV6-1 and J usage is TRBJ2-7; 13 nucleotides line up with TRBD2. The CDR3 sequence is 16 residues long. With V trimmed by 1 base and J by 0 bases, 0 bases remained unmatched. CDR1 is MNHNS, CDR2 SASEGT, per germline.

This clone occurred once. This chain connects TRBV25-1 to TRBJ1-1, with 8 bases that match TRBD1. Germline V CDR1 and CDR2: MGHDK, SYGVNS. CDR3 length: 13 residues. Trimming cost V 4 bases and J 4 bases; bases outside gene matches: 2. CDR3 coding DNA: TGTGCCAGCAGTGTGACAGGGGCCACTGAAGCTTTCTTT. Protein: CASSVTGATEAFF.

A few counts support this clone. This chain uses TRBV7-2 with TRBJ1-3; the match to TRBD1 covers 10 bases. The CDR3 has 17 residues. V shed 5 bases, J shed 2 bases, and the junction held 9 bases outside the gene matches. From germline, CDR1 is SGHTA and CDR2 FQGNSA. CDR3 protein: CASSLKGQGYTGNTIYF. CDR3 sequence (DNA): TGTGCCAGCAGCCTGAAGGGACAGGGGTACACTGGAAACACCATATATTTT.

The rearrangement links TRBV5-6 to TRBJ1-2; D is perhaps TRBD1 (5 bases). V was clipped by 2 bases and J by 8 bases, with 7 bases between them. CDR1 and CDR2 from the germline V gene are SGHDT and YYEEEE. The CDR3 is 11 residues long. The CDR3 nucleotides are TGTGCCAGCAGCTTAGGGGTAGGCTACACCTTC. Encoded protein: CASSLGVGYTF.

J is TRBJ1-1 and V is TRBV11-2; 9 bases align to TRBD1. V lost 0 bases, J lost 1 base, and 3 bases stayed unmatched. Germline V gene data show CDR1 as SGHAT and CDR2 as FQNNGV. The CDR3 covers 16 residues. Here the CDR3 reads CASSLDVGQGNTEAFF. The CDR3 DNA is TGTGCCAGCAGCTTAGATGTGGGACAGGGGAACACTGAAGCTTTCTTT.

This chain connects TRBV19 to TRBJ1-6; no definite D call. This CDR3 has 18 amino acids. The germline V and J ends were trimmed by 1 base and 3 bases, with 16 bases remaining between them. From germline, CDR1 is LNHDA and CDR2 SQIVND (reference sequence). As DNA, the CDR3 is TGTGCCAGTAGTATAGGAACGTGGACTGTAGGCTATAATTCACCCCTCCACTTT. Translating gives CASSIGTWTVGYNSPLHF.

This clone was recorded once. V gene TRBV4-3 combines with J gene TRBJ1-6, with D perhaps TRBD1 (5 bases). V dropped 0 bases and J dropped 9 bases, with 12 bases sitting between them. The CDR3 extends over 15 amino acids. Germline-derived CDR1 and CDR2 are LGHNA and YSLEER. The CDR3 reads CASSQDWGRGSPLHF. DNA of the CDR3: TGCGCCAGCAGCCAAGATTGGGGACGAGGTTCACCCCTCCACTTT.

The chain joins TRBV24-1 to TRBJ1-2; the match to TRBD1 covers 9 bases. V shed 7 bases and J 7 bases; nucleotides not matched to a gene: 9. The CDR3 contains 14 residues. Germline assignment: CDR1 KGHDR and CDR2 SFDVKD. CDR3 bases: TGTGCCACCAGAACAGAACAGGGGGCGCTTGGCTACACCTTC. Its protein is CATRTEQGALGYTF.

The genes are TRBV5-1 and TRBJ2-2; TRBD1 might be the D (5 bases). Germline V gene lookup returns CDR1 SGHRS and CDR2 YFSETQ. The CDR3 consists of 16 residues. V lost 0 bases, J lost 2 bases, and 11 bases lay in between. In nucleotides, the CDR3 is TGCGCCAGCAGCTTGGCCATAGGGGCTAACACCGGGGAGCTGTTTTTT. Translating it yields CASSLAIGANTGELFF.

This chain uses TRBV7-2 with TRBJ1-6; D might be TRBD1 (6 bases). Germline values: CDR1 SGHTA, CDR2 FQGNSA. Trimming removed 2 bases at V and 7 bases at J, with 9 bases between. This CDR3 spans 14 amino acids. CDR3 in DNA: TGTGCCAGCAGCTTAACGGGGGCAAATTCACCCCTCCACTTT. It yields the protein CASSLTGANSPLHF.

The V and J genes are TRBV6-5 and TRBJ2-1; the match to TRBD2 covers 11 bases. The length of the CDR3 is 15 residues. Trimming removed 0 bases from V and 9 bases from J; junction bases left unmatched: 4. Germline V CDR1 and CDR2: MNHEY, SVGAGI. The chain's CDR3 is CASSYSASGRSEQFF. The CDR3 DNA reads TGTGCCAGCAGTTACTCGGCTAGCGGGAGGAGTGAGCAGTTCTTC.

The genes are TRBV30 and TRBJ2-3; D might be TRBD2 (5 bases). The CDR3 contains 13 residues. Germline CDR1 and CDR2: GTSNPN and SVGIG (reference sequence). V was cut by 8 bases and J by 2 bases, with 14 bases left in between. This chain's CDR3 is CAGYGGYTDTQYF. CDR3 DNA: TGTGCCGGATATGGCGGGTACACAGATACGCAGTATTTT.

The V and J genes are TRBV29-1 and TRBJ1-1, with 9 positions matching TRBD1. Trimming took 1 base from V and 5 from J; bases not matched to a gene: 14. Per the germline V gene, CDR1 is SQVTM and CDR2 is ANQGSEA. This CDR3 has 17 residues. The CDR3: CSVEGSPGQGGGTEAFF. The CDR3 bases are TGCAGCGTTGAAGGCAGCCCGGGACAGGGAGGAGGTACTGAAGCTTTCTTT.

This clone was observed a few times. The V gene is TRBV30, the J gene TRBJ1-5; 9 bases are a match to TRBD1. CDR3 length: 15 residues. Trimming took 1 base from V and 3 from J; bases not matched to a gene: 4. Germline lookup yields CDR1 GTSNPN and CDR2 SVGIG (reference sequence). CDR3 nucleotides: TGTGCCTGGAGTGAAGGGACAGGGTACAATCAGCCCCAGCATTTT. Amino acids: CAWSEGTGYNQPQHF.